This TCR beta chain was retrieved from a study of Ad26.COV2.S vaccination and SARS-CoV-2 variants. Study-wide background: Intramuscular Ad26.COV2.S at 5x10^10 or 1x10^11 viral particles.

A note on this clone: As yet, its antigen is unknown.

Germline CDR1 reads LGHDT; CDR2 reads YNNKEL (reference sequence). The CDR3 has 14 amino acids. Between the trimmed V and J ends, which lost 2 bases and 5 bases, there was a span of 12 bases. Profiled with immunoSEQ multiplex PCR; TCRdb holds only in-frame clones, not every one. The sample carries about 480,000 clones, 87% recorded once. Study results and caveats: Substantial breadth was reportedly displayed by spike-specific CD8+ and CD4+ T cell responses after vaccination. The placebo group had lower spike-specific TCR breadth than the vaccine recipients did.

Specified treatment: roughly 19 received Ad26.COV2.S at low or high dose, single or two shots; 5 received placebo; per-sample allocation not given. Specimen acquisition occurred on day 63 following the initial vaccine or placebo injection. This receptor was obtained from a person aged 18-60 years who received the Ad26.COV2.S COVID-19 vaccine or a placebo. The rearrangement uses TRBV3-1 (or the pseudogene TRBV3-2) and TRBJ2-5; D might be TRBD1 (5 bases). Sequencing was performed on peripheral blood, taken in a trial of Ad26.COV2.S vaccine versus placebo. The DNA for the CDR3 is TGTGCCAGCAGCCAAACAAGGGGTGGGGAGACCCAGTACTTC. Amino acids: CASSQTRGGETQYF.